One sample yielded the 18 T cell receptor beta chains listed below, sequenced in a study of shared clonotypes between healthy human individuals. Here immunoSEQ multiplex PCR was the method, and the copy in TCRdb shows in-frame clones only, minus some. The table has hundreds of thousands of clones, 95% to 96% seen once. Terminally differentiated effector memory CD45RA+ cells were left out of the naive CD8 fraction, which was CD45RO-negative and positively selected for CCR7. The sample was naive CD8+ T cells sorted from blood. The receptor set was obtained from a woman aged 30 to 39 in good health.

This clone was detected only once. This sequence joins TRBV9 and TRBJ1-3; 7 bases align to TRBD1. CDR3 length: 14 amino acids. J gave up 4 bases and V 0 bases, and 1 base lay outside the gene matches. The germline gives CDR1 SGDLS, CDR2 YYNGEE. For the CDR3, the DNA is TGTGCCAGCAGCGTAGCGGGACAGGGAAACACCATATATTTT. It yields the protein CASSVAGQGNTIYF.

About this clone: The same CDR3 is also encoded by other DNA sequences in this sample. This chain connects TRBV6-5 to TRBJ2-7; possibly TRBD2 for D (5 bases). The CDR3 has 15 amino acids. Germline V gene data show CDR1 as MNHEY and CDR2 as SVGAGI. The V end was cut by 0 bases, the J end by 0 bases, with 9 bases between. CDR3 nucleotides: TGTGCCAGCAGTTACTCGAGCGGAAGCTCCTACGAGCAGTACTTC. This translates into CASSYSSGSSYEQYF.

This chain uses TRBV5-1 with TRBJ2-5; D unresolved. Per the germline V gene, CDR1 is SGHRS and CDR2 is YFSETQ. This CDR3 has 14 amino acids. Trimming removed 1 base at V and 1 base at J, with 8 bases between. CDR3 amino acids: CASSLSQIQETQYF. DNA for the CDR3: TGCGCCAGCAGCTTGAGCCAGATCCAAGAGACCCAGTACTTC.

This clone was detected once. The CDR3 DNA sequence: TGTGCCAGCAGTTACTCGACAGGGAGGGGGTACTATGGCTACACCTTC. This codes for CASSYSTGRGYYGYTF. The rearrangement links TRBV6-5 to TRBJ1-2, with 7 bases that match TRBD1. V lost 0 bases to trimming and J lost 3 bases; unmatched junction nucleotides: 7. Germline V gene data show CDR1 as MNHEY and CDR2 as SVGAGI. The CDR3 extends over 16 amino acids.

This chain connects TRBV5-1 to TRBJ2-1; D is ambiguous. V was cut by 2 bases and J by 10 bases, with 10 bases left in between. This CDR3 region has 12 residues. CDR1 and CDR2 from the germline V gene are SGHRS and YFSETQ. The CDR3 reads CASSFSASEQFF. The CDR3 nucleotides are TGCGCCAGCAGCTTTTCAGCCTCCGAGCAGTTCTTC.

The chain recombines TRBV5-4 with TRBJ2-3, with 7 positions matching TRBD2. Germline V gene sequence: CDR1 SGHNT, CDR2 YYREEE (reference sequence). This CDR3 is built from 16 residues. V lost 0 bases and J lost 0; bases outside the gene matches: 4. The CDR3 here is CASSLGLAASTDTQYF. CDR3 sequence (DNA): TGTGCCAGCAGCTTGGGCCTAGCGGCCAGCACAGATACGCAGTATTTT. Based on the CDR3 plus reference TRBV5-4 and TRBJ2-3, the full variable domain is ETGVTQSPTHLIKTRGQQVTLRCSSQSGHNTVSWYQQALGQGPQFIFQYYREEENGRGNFPPRFSGLQFPNYSSELNVNALELDDSALYLCASSLGLAASTDTQYFGPGTRLTVL.

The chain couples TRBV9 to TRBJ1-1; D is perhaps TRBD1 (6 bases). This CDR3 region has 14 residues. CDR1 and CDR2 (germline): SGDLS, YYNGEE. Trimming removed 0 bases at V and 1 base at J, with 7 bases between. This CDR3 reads CASSVVDRNTEAFF. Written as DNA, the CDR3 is TGTGCCAGCAGCGTAGTGGACAGGAACACTGAAGCTTTCTTT. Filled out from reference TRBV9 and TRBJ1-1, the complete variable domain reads DSGVTQTPKHLITATGQRVTLRCSPRSGDLSVYWYQQSLDQGLQFLIQYYNGEERAKGNILERFSAQQFPDLHSELNLSSLELGDSALYFCASSVVDRNTEAFFGQGTRLTVV.

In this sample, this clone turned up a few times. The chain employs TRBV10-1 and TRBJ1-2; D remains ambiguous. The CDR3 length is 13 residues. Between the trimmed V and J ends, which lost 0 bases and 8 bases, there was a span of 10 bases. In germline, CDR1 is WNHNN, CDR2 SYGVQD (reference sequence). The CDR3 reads CASSESSVVGYTF. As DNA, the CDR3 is TGCGCCAGCAGTGAGTCCTCGGTCGTCGGCTACACCTTC.

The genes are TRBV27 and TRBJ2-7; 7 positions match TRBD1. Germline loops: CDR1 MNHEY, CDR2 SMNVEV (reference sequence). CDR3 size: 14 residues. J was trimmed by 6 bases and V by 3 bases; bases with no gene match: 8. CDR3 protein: CASSFSGGSLEQYF. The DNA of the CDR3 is TGTGCCAGCAGTTTCTCAGGGGGTAGCCTCGAGCAGTACTTC.

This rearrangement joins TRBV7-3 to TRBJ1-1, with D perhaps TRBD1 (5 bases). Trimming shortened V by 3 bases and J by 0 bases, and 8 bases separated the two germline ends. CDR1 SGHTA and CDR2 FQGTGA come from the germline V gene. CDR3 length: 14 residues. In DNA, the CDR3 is TGTGCCAGCAGCTTTAGGACATTGAACACTGAAGCTTTCTTT. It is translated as CASSFRTLNTEAFF.

The CDR3 loop is CASSSGQGAFYEQYF. The CDR3 bases are TGTGCCAGTAGTTCCGGACAGGGGGCGTTCTACGAGCAGTACTTC. V and J are TRBV19 and TRBJ2-7; 11 bases align to TRBD1. The CDR3 is made up of 15 amino acids. Trimming cost V 5 bases and J 3 bases; bases outside gene matches: 6. The germline V gene has CDR1 LNHDA and CDR2 SQIVND (reference sequence).

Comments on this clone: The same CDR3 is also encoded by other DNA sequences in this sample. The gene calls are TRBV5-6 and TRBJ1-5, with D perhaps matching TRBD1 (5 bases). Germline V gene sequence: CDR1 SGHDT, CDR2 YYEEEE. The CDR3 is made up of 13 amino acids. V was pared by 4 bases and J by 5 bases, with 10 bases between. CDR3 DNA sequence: TGTGCCAGCAGCCTCGGGGGTGATCAGCCCCAGCATTTT. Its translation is CASSLGGDQPQHF. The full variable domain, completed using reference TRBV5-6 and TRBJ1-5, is DAGVTQSPTHLIKTRGQQVTLRCSPKSGHDTVSWYQQALGQGPQFIFQYYEEEERQRGNFPDRFSGHQFPNYSSELNVNALLLGDSALYLCASSLGGDQPQHFGDGTRLSIL.

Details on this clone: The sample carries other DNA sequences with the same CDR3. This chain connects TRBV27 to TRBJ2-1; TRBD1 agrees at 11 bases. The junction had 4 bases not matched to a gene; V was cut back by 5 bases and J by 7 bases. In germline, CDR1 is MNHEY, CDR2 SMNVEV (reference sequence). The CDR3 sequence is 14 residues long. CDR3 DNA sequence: TGTGCCAGCAGTCCAGGGACAGGGGGTAATGAGCAGTTCTTC. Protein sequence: CASSPGTGGNEQFF.

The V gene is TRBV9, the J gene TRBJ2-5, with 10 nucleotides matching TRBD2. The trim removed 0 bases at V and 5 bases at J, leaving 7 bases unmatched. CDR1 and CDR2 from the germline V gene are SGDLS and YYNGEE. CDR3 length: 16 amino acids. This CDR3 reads CASSVGLAGAGETQYF. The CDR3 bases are TGTGCCAGCAGCGTAGGCCTAGCGGGAGCGGGTGAGACCCAGTACTTC.

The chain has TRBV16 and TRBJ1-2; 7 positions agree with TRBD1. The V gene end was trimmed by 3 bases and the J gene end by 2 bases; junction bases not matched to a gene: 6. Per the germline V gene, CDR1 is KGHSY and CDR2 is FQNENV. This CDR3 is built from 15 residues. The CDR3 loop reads CASSHYRGRNYGYTF. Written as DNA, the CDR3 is TGTGCCAGCAGCCATTACAGGGGAAGAAACTATGGCTACACCTTC.

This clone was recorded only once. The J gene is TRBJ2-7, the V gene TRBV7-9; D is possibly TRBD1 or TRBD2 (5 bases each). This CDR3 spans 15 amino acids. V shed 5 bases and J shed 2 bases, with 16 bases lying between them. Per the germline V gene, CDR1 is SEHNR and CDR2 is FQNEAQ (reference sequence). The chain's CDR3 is CASSATGTVTYEQYF. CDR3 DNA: TGTGCCAGCAGCGCGACCGGGACGGTCACCTACGAGCAGTACTTC.

Here the CDR3 DNA reads TGTGCCAGCAGCCCAACAGGGTCCCCCGGGGAGCTGTTTTTT. It encodes CASSPTGSPGELFF. The V and J genes are TRBV11-2 and TRBJ2-2, with D perhaps TRBD1 (6 bases). In germline, CDR1 is SGHAT, CDR2 FQNNGV. The CDR3 length is 14 residues. V dropped 5 bases and J dropped 6 bases, with 13 bases sitting between them.

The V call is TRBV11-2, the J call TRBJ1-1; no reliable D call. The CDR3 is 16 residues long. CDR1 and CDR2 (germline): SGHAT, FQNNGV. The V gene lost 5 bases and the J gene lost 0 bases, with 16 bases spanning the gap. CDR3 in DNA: TGTGCCAGCAGCCCAGCGGGAGCCTGGCTGAACACTGAAGCTTTCTTT. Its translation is CASSPAGAWLNTEAFF.